The 2 T cell receptor beta chains reported below all come from one sample, sequenced in a study of T cell responses to AZD1222 COVID-19 vaccine. Assay used: immunoSEQ multiplex PCR; TCRdb lists only in-frame clones, some missing. The sample includes 95,000 to 150,000 clones, 92% seen only once; the top ten take over 1.5%. The source material was peripheral blood, sampled on day 0 of AZD1222 vaccination. These receptors were collected from an adult in good health.

This chain connects TRBV11-1 to TRBJ2-1, with 7 nucleotides matching TRBD1. The CDR3 has 16 residues. CDR1 SGHAT and CDR2 FQDESV come from the germline V gene (reference sequence). V was pared by 3 bases and J by 6 bases, with 11 bases of the junction left unmatched. The CDR3 region is CASSFPGQWPLNEQFF. In DNA form, the CDR3 reads TGTGCCAGCAGCTTCCCGGGACAGTGGCCCCTCAATGAGCAGTTCTTC.

This chain uses TRBV18 with TRBJ2-1; 10 bases line up with TRBD1. Losses at the gene ends were 6 bases for V and 10 bases for J; bases not matched to a gene: 12. The CDR3 sequence is 15 residues long. Germline CDR1 KGHSH, CDR2 LQKENI. Written as DNA, the CDR3 is TGTGCCAGCTCCCCCCGAGGACAGGGGGAATGGGAGCAGTTCTTC. This codes for CASSPRGQGEWEQFF.